This T cell receptor beta chain was recorded in a study of Graves' ophthalmopathy and Graves' hyperthyroidism. TCR beta CDR3 amplification used RNA transcripts. Following a first-round RT-PCR that used HTBI primers, a second-round multiplex PCR was carried out. A single record per CDR3 protein comes from TCRdb applying MiXCR to the multiplex PCR reads. This table has hundreds of thousands of distinct CDR3 sequences, 35% to 45% appearing once. This clonotype has more than one count but fewer than ten. CDR3 size: 15 residues. Germline lookup yields CDR1 LNHDA and CDR2 SQIVND (reference sequence). V lost 1 base to trimming and J lost 0 bases, with 10 bases between them.

The sample taken for sequencing was peripheral blood. This clonotype was obtained from an adult man with Graves' ophthalmopathy. The V gene is TRBV19, the J gene TRBJ2-7; no clear D. The CDR3 loop is CASSIGPLNSYEQYF. CDR3 in DNA: TGTGCCAGTAGTATAGGGCCCCTAAACTCCTACGAGCAGTACTTC.